This TCR beta chain came from a study of Tregs in tolerant kidney transplant recipients. The protocol was immunoSEQ multiplex PCR, while the TCRdb copy is restricted to in-frame clones and leaves out a portion. The table records 60,000 to 95,000 clones, about 98% of them present only once. Study conclusions and caveats: Findings come from small patient numbers and require larger validation.

On this clone: Its antigen is still unknown.

The sequences come from CD4+ T cells from blood, collected before the transplant. The sequence derives from a human donor who received a combined kidney and bone marrow transplant.

In nucleotides, the CDR3 is TGTGCCAGCAGGGGGGAGGGTTGGGACTATGGCTACACCTTC. Its translation is CASRGEGWDYGYTF. The chain is built from TRBV25-1 and TRBJ1-2; tentatively, D is TRBD1 (5 bases). The CDR3 is 14 amino acids. Trimming pared 6 bases from V and 3 bases from J, leaving 14 bases between. Germline lookup yields CDR1 MGHDK and CDR2 SYGVNS.